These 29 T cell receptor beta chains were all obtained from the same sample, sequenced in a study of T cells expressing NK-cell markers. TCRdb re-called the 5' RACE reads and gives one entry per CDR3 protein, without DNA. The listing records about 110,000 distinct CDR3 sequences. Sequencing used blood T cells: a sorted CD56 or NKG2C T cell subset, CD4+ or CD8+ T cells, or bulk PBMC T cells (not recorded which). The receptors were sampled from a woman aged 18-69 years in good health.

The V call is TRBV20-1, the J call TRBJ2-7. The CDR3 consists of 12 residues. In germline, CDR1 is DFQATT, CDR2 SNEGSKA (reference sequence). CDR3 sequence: CSARTDSYEQYF.

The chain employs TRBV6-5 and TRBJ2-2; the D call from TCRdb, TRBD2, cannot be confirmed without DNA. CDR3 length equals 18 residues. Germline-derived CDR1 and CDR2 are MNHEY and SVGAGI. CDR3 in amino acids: CASSYLGTSGGATGELFF.

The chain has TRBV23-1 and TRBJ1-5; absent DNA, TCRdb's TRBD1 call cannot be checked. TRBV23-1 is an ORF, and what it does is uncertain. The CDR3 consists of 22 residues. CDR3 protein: CASSHPGIGAPGALDGNQPQHF.

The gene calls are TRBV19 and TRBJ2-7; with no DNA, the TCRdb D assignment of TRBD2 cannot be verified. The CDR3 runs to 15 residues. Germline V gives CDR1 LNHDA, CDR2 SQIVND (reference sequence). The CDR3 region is CASSIGGASSDEQYF.

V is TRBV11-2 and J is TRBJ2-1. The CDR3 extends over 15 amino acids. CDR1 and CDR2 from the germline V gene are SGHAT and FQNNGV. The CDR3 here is CASSLSFELSKEQFF.

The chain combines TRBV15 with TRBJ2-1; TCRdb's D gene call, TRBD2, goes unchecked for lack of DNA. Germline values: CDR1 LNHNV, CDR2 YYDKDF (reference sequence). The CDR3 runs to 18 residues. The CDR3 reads CATSRDTLAGELYNEQFF.

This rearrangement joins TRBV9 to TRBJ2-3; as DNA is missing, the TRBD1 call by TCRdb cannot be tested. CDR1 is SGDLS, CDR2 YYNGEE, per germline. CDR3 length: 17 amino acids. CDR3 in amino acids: CASSVGVWGGAADTQYF. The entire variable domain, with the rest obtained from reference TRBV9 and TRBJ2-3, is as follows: DSGVTQTPKHLITATGQRVTLRCSPRSGDLSVYWYQQSLDQGLQFLIQYYNGEERAKGNILERFSAQQFPDLHSELNLSSLELGDSALYFCASSVGVWGGAADTQYFGPGTRLTVL.

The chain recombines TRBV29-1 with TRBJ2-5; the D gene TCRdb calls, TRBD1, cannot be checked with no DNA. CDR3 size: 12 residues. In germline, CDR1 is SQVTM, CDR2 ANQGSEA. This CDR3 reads CSVGSGRETQYF.

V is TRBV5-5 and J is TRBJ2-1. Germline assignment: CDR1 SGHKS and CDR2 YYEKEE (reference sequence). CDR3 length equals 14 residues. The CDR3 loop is CASSLLISYNEQFF.

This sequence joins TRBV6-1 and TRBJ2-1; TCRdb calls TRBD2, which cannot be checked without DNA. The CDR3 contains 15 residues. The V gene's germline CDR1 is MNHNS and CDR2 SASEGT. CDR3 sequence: CASSPRLVRTNEQFF.

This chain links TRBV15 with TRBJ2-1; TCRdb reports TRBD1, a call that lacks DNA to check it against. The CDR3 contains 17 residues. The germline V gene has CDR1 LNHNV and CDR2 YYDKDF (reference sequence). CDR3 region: CATSRPGGREMGNEQFF.

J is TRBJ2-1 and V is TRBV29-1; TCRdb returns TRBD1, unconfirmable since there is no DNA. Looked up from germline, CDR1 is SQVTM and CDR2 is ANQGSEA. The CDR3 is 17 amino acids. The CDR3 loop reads CSVEGPSPESSYNEQFF.

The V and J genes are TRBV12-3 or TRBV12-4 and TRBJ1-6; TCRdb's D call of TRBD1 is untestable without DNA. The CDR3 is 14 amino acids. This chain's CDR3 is CASSPGQTNSPLHF.

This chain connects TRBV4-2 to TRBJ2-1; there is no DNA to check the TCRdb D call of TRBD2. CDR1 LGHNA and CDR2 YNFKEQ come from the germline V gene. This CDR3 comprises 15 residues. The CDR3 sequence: CASSQVPGGPDEQFF.

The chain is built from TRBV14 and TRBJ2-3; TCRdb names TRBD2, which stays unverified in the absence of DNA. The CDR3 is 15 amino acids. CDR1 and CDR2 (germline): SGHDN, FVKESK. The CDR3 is CASSQGPFSTDTQYF.

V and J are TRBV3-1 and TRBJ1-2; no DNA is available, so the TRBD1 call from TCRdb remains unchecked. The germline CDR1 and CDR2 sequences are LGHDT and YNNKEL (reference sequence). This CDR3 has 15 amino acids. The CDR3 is CASSQPGAPLIGYTF.

The CDR3 spells CASSRTRDFYEQYF. The V and J genes are TRBV2 and TRBJ2-7; TCRdb calls TRBD2, which cannot be checked without DNA. In germline, CDR1 is SNHLY, CDR2 FYNNEI. CDR3 size: 14 residues.

CDR3 sequence: CASSILSGGASYNEQFF. The V and J genes are TRBV19 and TRBJ2-1; as DNA is missing, the TRBD2 call by TCRdb cannot be tested. Germline V lookup: CDR1 LNHDA, CDR2 SQIVND (reference sequence). This CDR3 contains 17 residues.

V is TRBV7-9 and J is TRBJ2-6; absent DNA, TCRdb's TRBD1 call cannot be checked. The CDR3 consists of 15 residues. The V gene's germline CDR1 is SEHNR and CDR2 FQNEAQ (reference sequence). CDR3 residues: CASSSQVQGPNVLTF. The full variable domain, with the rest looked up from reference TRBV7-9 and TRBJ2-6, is DTGVSQNPRHKITKRGQNVTFRCDPISEHNRLYWYRQTLGQGPEFLTYFQNEAQLEKSRLLSDRFSAERPKGSFSTLEIQRTEQGDSAMYLCASSSQVQGPNVLTFGAGSRLTVL.

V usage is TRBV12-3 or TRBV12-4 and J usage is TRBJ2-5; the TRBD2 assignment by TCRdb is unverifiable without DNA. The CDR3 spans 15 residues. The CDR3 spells CASRSPLAYQETQYF.

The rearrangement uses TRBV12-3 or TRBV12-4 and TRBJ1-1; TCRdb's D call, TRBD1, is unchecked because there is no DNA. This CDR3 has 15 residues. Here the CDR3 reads CASSFVFGGNTEAFF.

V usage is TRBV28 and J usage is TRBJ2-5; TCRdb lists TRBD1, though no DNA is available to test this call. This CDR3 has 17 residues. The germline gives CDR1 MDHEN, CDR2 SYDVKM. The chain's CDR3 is CASSLPTGREYQETQYF.

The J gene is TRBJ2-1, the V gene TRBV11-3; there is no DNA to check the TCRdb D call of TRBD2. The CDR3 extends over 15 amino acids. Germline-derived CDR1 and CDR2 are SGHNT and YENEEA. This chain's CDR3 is CASSRRERGYNEQFF.

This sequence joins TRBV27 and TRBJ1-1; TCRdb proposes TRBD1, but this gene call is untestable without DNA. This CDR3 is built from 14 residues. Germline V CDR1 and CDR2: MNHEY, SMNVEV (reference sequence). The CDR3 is CASSIQGSSTEAFF.

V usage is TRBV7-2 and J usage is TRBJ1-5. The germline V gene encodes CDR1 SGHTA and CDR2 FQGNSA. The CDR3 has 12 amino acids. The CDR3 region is CASSSDNQPQHF. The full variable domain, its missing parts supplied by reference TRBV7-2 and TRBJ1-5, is GAGVSQSPSNKVTEKGKDVELRCDPISGHTALYWYRQSLGQGLEFLIYFQGNSAPDKSGLPSDRFSAERTGGSVSTLTIQRTQQEDSAVYLCASSSDNQPQHFGDGTRLSIL.

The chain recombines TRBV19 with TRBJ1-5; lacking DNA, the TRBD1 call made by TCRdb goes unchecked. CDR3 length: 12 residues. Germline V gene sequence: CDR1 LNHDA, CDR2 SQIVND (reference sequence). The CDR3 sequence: CASRTGLQPQHF.

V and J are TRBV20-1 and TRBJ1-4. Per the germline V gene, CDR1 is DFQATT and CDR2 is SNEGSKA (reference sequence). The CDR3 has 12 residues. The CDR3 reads CSARDWNEKLFF.

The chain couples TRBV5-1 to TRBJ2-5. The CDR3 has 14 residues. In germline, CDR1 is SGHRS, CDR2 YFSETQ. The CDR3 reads CASSLRVFPETQYF.

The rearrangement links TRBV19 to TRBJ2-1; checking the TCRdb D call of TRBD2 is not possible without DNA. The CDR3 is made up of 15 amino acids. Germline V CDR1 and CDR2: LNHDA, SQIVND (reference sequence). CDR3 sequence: CASSIVGGRNNEQFF.